Included here is one T cell receptor (beta chain) sequence, with context. The antigen is not known. Generated by immunoSEQ multiplex PCR, the TCRdb table keeps only in-frame clones and is missing some. The data hold 60,000 to 70,000 clones, with 85% to 90% observed a single time. The data were obtained in a study of cytomegalovirus exposure and HLA in healthy donors. The CDR3 has 14 residues. Trimming took off 0 bases at V and 2 bases at J, with 8 bases between the two ends. Germline V gives CDR1 MNHEY, CDR2 SMNVEV (reference sequence). Broader study findings: Listed as cytomegalovirus-associated were 150 to 200 TCR beta chains. As confirmed in vitro, three CMV-associated chains were specific for CMV antigens.

The clonotype comes from a woman under 30 in good health and CMV-seronegative. The chain links TRBV27 to TRBJ2-7; perhaps TRBD1 as D (6 bases). The sequenced material came from PBMCs. DNA for the CDR3: TGTGCCAGCAGTTTATCTGCAGGGGCCTACGAGCAGTACTTC. Translating it yields CASSLSAGAYEQYF.